This TCR beta chain is from a study of tumor and adjacent non-tumor tissue in lung cancer. Looking at the study overall: Aged about 30 to 76 years, patients included roughly 10 men and five or six women with stage I to III disease.

The template was RNA from unsorted bulk tissue. Between August and November 2014, newly diagnosed, chemotherapy-naive lung cancer patients underwent thoracic surgery in China. Findings of the study overall: TCR diversity was significantly greater in tumor than normal lung tissue.

The CDR3 consists of 14 residues. The germline gives CDR1 DFQATT, CDR2 SNEGSKA (reference sequence). TCRbeta libraries were built with three rounds of nested PCR, modified from ARM-PCR. TCRdb reprocessed the multiplex PCR reads via MiXCR and lists one record per CDR3 protein. The top ten hold approximately 25% of the sample, which has 200,000 to 250,000 distinct CDR3 sequences, 60% to 85% seen once. As regards this clonotype: Its specificity is unknown. A junction boundary mismatches the germline segment, possibly from a read error.

Sequencing used lung tumor tissue. This rearrangement joins TRBV20-1 to TRBJ2-3; D could derive from TRBD1 or TRBD2 (6 bases each). The TCR sequence derives from a man aged 60-69 years with non-small cell lung cancer. The CDR3 nucleotides read TGCAGTGCTAACCTACCGGGGGCGCGGGATACGCAGTGTTTT. This translates into CSANLPGARDTQCF.